This T cell receptor beta chain was found in a study of T cell changes during pregnancy in multiple sclerosis. The method was immunoSEQ multiplex PCR; TCRdb's version includes in-frame clones alone and lacks a portion of them. The table lists approximately 100,000 clones, 85% to 95% of them singletons. In this sample, this clone turned up a few times. The V gene end was trimmed by 4 bases and the J gene end by 2 bases; junction bases not matched to a gene: 3. The CDR3 spans 13 residues. The V gene's germline CDR1 is SQVTM and CDR2 ANQGSEA. Sequenced material: peripheral blood, taken after pregnancy. The TCR was taken from a female donor with multiple sclerosis, enrolled in a pregnancy study. J is TRBJ2-3 and V is TRBV29-1; TRBD2 agrees at 7 bases. This CDR3 reads CSVGRGNTDTQYF. In DNA, the CDR3 is TGCAGCGTTGGGCGGGGGAACACAGATACGCAGTATTTT.